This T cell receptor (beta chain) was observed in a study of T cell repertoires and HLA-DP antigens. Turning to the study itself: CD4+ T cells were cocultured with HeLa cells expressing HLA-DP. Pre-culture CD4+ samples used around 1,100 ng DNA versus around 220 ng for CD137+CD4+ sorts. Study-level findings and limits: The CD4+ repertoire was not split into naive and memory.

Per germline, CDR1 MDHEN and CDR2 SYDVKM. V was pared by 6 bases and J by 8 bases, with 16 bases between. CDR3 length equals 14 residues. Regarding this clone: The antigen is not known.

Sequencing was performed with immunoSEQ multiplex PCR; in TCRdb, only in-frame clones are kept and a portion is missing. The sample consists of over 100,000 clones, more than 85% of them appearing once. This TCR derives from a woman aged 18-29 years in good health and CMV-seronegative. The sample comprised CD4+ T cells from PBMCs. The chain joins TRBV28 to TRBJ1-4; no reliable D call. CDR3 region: CASRIAGLQEKLFF. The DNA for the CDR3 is TGTGCCAGCAGAATAGCGGGTCTACAGGAAAAACTGTTTTTT.